The 30 T cell receptor beta chains below were found in one sample sequenced in a study of T cell repertoires in cytomegalovirus infection (dated 2019 in TCRdb). Their target antigens are unknown. The sequencer listed for this sample is Illumina HiSeq 1500. TCRdb passed the public sequencing reads through fastp at Q25 and MiXCR, retaining productive beta sequences. Each entry is one CDR3 protein sequence, shown with its most common DNA and genes. The table for this sample lists over 100,000 distinct CDR3 sequences; around 10% of them were counted only once. Together, the top ten hold around a third of the sample. Sample: PBMCs, sequenced either directly or after in vitro stimulation (not recorded which). The source of these receptors is a human donor in good health (CMV status not recorded). Some clones in this sample may be carry-over from other donors' samples.

This clonotype was seen many times. The chain combines TRBV10-3 with TRBJ1-5, with 8 bases fitting TRBD1. This CDR3 spans 15 amino acids. V lost 6 bases and J lost 1; bases outside the gene matches: 5. CDR1 and CDR2 from the germline V gene are ENHRY and SYGVKD. CDR3 bases: TGTGCCATCAGCCAGGGGGCCGTGAGCAATCAGCCCCAGCATTTT. It yields the protein CAISQGAVSNQPQHF.

This clonotype was recorded many times. This chain connects TRBV28 to TRBJ2-7, with D perhaps TRBD2 (6 bases). The length of the CDR3 is 14 residues. Per the germline V gene, CDR1 is MDHEN and CDR2 is SYDVKM. With 6 bases removed from V and 3 bases from J, the gap between germline ends came to 15 bases. DNA for the CDR3: TGTGCCAGCAGCCAGCTGGGACTCAACTACGAGCAGTACTTC. Its protein product is CASSQLGLNYEQYF.

This clonotype was recorded at least ten times. This rearrangement joins TRBV5-6 to TRBJ2-3, with D perhaps given as TRBD1 or TRBD2 (5 bases each). The V and J ends lost 5 bases and 4 bases respectively, with 11 bases between them. The CDR3 sequence is 13 residues long. The V gene's germline CDR1 is SGHDT and CDR2 YYEEEE. The CDR3 region is CASSGGISDTQYF. In nucleotides, the CDR3 is TGTGCCAGCAGTGGGGGAATCTCAGATACGCAGTATTTT.

There are a few counts of this clonotype. V and J are TRBV24-1 and TRBJ1-4, with D perhaps matching TRBD1 (5 bases). This CDR3 has 13 amino acids. CDR1 is KGHDR and CDR2 is SFDVKD in the germline V gene. V gave up 7 bases and J gave up 8 bases, with 13 bases separating them. CDR3 bases: TGTGCCACCAGCCCAGAGGGGTCCGAAAAACTGTTTTTT. Protein sequence: CATSPEGSEKLFF.

This clonotype has only a few counts. This chain joins TRBV27 and TRBJ1-2; a weak D match, TRBD1 (5 bases). V was clipped by 3 bases and J by 6 bases, with 14 bases between them. The CDR3 has 14 residues. In germline, CDR1 is MNHEY, CDR2 SMNVEV (reference sequence). The CDR3 is CASSFEGRAHGYTF. The CDR3 DNA sequence: TGTGCCAGCAGTTTCGAGGGCAGGGCGCATGGCTACACCTTC.

This clonotype was detected a few times. The V call is TRBV29-1, the J call TRBJ2-1, with 8 bases aligning to TRBD2. Germline trimming cut 5 bases from V and 5 bases from J; bases unmatched to any gene: 11. The CDR3 contains 15 residues. Germline CDR1 SQVTM, CDR2 ANQGSEA. The CDR3 DNA reads as TGCAGCGTTTCTTTCGCGGGAGGATCGAACAATGAGCAGTTCTTC. This translates into CSVSFAGGSNNEQFF.

Many counts were recorded for this clonotype. The genes are TRBV7-2 and TRBJ2-1, with D possibly matching TRBD2 (6 bases). The CDR3 extends over 16 amino acids. From germline, CDR1 is SGHTA and CDR2 FQGNSA. V was pared by 1 base and J by 7 bases, with 17 bases between. The CDR3, as DNA: TGTGCCAGCAGCTTAGGAGCCTCCCCGGGGGAGAATGAGCAGTTCTTC. Translated, it gives CASSLGASPGENEQFF.

The chain has TRBV7-9 and TRBJ1-3, with D perhaps TRBD1 (5 bases). Per germline, CDR1 SEHNR and CDR2 FQNEAQ (reference sequence). Trimming pared 8 bases from V and 0 bases from J, leaving 11 bases between. CDR3 length equals 14 residues. The CDR3 sequence: CASCPGPSGNTIYF. CDR3 DNA: TGTGCCAGCTGCCCGGGGCCCTCTGGAAACACCATATATTTT.

This clonotype was detected ten times or more. The chain recombines TRBV7-2 with TRBJ1-2, with 8 bases that match TRBD1. Trimming took 5 bases from V and 7 from J; bases not matched to a gene: 9. This CDR3 region has 14 residues. Germline V gene sequence: CDR1 SGHTA, CDR2 FQGNSA. This chain's CDR3 is CASSARQGKVGYTF. The CDR3 coding sequence is TGTGCCAGCAGCGCCCGACAGGGGAAGGTTGGCTACACCTTC. The full variable domain, its missing parts supplied by reference TRBV7-2 and TRBJ1-2, is GAGVSQSPSNKVTEKGKDVELRCDPISGHTALYWYRQSLGQGLEFLIYFQGNSAPDKSGLPSDRFSAERTGGSVSTLTIQRTQQEDSAVYLCASSARQGKVGYTFGSGTRLTVV.

There are many counts of this clonotype. The gene calls are TRBV7-2 and TRBJ1-6, with D tentatively TRBD1 (6 bases). The germline V gene has CDR1 SGHTA and CDR2 FQGNSA. The CDR3 contains 12 residues. Trimming cost V 5 bases and J 8 bases, with 7 bases left between them. The CDR3 spells CASSQGYSPLHF. CDR3 bases: TGTGCCAGCAGCCAGGGGTATTCACCCCTCCACTTT. The full variable domain, its missing parts supplied by reference TRBV7-2 and TRBJ1-6, is GAGVSQSPSNKVTEKGKDVELRCDPISGHTALYWYRQSLGQGLEFLIYFQGNSAPDKSGLPSDRFSAERTGGSVSTLTIQRTQQEDSAVYLCASSQGYSPLHFGNGTRLTVT.

This clonotype was counted ten times or more. The V and J genes are TRBV7-8 and TRBJ2-2, with 9 positions matching TRBD2. Trimming at V came to 2 bases and at J to 4 bases, leaving 2 bases not matched to a gene. This CDR3 has 15 amino acids. Germline CDR1 reads SGHVS; CDR2 reads FQNEAQ. The DNA for the CDR3 is TGTGCCAGCAGCTTACTAGCGGGAACCACCGGGGAGCTGTTTTTT. Protein product: CASSLLAGTTGELFF. Full variable domain (remainder filled in from reference TRBV7-8 and TRBJ2-2): GAGVSQSPRYKVAKRGQDVALRCDPISGHVSLFWYQQALGQGPEFLTYFQNEAQLDKSGLPSDRFFAERPEGSVSTLKIQRTQQEDSAVYLCASSLLAGTTGELFFGEGSRLTVL.

The chain combines TRBV7-2 with TRBJ2-1, with D possibly being TRBD2 (7 bases). The germline gives CDR1 SGHTA, CDR2 FQGNSA. Trimming left V 5 bases short and J 2 bases short, with 16 bases between. CDR3 size: 16 residues. In DNA, the CDR3 is TGTGCCAGCAGCCCATTAGGGGGGGACGCCTACAATGAGCAGTTCTTC. Translating it yields CASSPLGGDAYNEQFF.

This clonotype was detected many times. CDR3 nucleotides: TGTGCCAGCAGCTTGTCGGGGGCCCTTTACAATGAGCAGTTCTTC. This gives the protein CASSLSGALYNEQFF. The rearrangement joins TRBV7-3 to TRBJ2-1; D may correspond to TRBD1 or TRBD2 (6 bases each). Germline loops: CDR1 SGHTA, CDR2 FQGTGA. The V end lost 3 bases, the J end lost 4 bases, and 13 bases lay between the germline ends. The CDR3 consists of 15 residues.

This clonotype has ten or more counts. The V gene is TRBV7-2, the J gene TRBJ1-1; D gene uncertain. V gave up 5 bases and J gave up 0 bases, with 10 bases separating them. This CDR3 comprises 14 residues. From germline, CDR1 is SGHTA and CDR2 FQGNSA. The CDR3 reads CASSTAPMNTEAFF. Written as DNA, the CDR3 is TGTGCCAGCAGCACGGCCCCTATGAACACTGAAGCTTTCTTT. The full variable domain, its missing parts supplied by reference TRBV7-2 and TRBJ1-1, is GAGVSQSPSNKVTEKGKDVELRCDPISGHTALYWYRQSLGQGLEFLIYFQGNSAPDKSGLPSDRFSAERTGGSVSTLTIQRTQQEDSAVYLCASSTAPMNTEAFFGQGTRLTVV.

Ten or more counts support this clonotype. The chain couples TRBV12-3 or TRBV12-4 to TRBJ2-1; 7 bases agree with TRBD2. The CDR3 is made up of 18 amino acids. With 5 bases clipped from V and 4 bases from J, the junction kept 17 bases outside the gene matches. The DNA for the CDR3 is TGTGCCAGCAGTCTACACTTTAGCGGGCCCAGAGGATACAATGAGCAGTTCTTC. Its protein product is CASSLHFSGPRGYNEQFF.

Ten or more counts support this clonotype. J is TRBJ1-1 and V is TRBV5-5, with 7 bases aligning to TRBD1. CDR3 length: 15 residues. Germline CDR1 SGHKS, CDR2 YYEKEE (reference sequence). V gave up 4 bases and J gave up 0 bases; unmatched junction bases: 6. The CDR3 protein is CASSGRTGLNTEAFF. In DNA form, the CDR3 reads TGTGCCAGCAGCGGGAGGACAGGCCTGAACACTGAAGCTTTCTTT.

J is TRBJ2-7 and V is TRBV19; weak D call: TRBD2 (5 bases). The length of the CDR3 is 14 residues. CDR1 is LNHDA, CDR2 SQIVND, per germline (reference sequence). Between the trimmed V and J ends, which lost 6 bases and 2 bases, there was a span of 14 bases. The chain's CDR3 is CASRGFEGTYEQYV. CDR3 DNA sequence: TGTGCCAGTAGGGGATTTGAGGGCACCTACGAGCAGTACGTC.

This clonotype was found many times. The chain has TRBV7-2 and TRBJ1-2, with D hard to call. Germline V gives CDR1 SGHTA, CDR2 FQGNSA. The CDR3 runs 14 residues. V was clipped by 5 bases and J by 3 bases, with 13 bases between them. The CDR3 nucleotides are TGTGCCAGCAGCCCTACGTTTGGTTACTATGGCTACACCTTC. Translation gives CASSPTFGYYGYTF.

This clonotype has at least ten counts. The chain is built from TRBV7-2 and TRBJ1-5; 7 positions agree with TRBD1. Germline V gene data show CDR1 as SGHTA and CDR2 as FQGNSA. CDR3 size: 17 residues. J was trimmed by 0 bases and V by 5 bases; bases with no gene match: 10. The DNA of the CDR3 is TGTGCCAGCAGCGCCGGGACAGTGGGTTATAGCAATCAGCCCCAGCATTTT. The encoded protein is CASSAGTVGYSNQPQHF.

This clonotype was detected many times. The chain recombines TRBV7-8 with TRBJ2-2; tentative D call: TRBD2 (6 bases). The CDR3 extends over 13 amino acids. Between the trimmed V and J ends, which lost 7 bases and 6 bases, there was a span of 12 bases. Germline loops: CDR1 SGHVS, CDR2 FQNEAQ. CDR3 amino acids: CASNFGGSGELFF. In DNA form, the CDR3 reads TGTGCCAGCAACTTCGGAGGGTCCGGGGAGCTGTTTTTT.

This clonotype was found many times. CDR3 region: CASSPKGNTEAFF. The CDR3 region has the DNA TGTGCCAGCTCACCAAAGGGGAACACTGAAGCTTTCTTT. J is TRBJ1-1 and V is TRBV18; D is uncertain. The CDR3 loop spans 13 amino acids. Germline V gene lookup returns CDR1 KGHSH and CDR2 LQKENI. V lost 2 bases, J lost 1 base, and 5 bases lay in between.

This clonotype appeared a few times. The CDR3 spells CATSRERARGTEAFF. In DNA, the CDR3 is TGTGCCACCAGCAGAGAGCGGGCGCGGGGCACTGAAGCTTTCTTT. This chain links TRBV15 with TRBJ1-1; no clear D gene. Trimming left V 0 bases short and J 4 bases short, with 12 bases between. From germline, CDR1 is LNHNV and CDR2 YYDKDF (reference sequence). The CDR3 spans 15 residues.

The chain recombines TRBV14 with TRBJ2-1, with a weak D call TRBD1 (5 bases). Trimming left V 3 bases short and J 6 bases short, with 9 bases between. CDR1 is SGHDN, CDR2 FVKESK, per germline. This CDR3 has 13 residues. This CDR3 reads CASSHRQGNEQFF. CDR3 nucleotide sequence: TGTGCCAGCAGCCACCGTCAGGGCAATGAGCAGTTCTTC.

This clonotype turned up a few times. The chain combines TRBV6-6 with TRBJ2-3; 16 positions agree with TRBD2. This CDR3 has 17 amino acids. Unmatched junction bases numbered 9, after V lost 6 bases and J lost 6 bases. CDR1 is MNHNY and CDR2 is SVGAGI in the germline V gene (reference sequence). CDR3 region: CASRGTSGRVISDTQYF. In nucleotides, the CDR3 is TGTGCCAGCAGAGGGACTAGCGGGAGGGTCATATCGGATACGCAGTATTTT.

This clonotype has only a few counts. This sequence joins TRBV12-5 and TRBJ1-1, with 12 bases identical to TRBD1. Germline CDR1 reads LGHNT; CDR2 reads FRNRAP. There are 18 residues in the CDR3. The trim removed 0 bases at V and 4 bases at J, leaving 9 bases unmatched. CDR3 in DNA: TGTGCTAGTGGTTTGGTTATCGGGACAGGGGGCAGTGGCACTGAAGCTTTCTTT. It encodes CASGLVIGTGGSGTEAFF.

The gene calls are TRBV20-1 and TRBJ1-6, with a tentative D call TRBD1 (6 bases). The V end was cut by 0 bases, the J end by 6 bases, with 15 bases between. The CDR3 consists of 16 residues. Germline CDR1 reads DFQATT; CDR2 reads SNEGSKA (reference sequence). In DNA form, the CDR3 reads TGCAGTGCTAGAGAGGCCCCCAGGGGTCGTAATTCACCCCTCCACTTT. This gives the protein CSAREAPRGRNSPLHF.

The chain joins TRBV29-1 to TRBJ2-5, with 9 bases fitting TRBD1. The CDR3 covers 15 residues. Germline CDR1 SQVTM, CDR2 ANQGSEA. Losses at the gene ends were 6 bases for V and 3 bases for J; bases not matched to a gene: 11. The CDR3 nucleotides are TGCAGCGTGGGGTGGCTAGGGACAGGGAAAGAGACCCAGTACTTC. Translation gives CSVGWLGTGKETQYF.

This clonotype has a count of ten or more. This rearrangement joins TRBV5-4 to TRBJ1-6; TRBD1 is a possible D gene (5 bases). The germline V gene has CDR1 SGHNT and CDR2 YYREEE (reference sequence). The CDR3 runs 16 residues. The germline V and J ends were trimmed by 3 bases and 6 bases, with 16 bases remaining between them. CDR3 coding DNA: TGTGCCAGCAGCTCGTCAACCAGTAGGGGTAATTCACCCCTCCACTTT. Encoded protein: CASSSSTSRGNSPLHF. Combining the CDR3 with reference TRBV5-4 and TRBJ1-6 gives the whole variable domain ETGVTQSPTHLIKTRGQQVTLRCSSQSGHNTVSWYQQALGQGPQFIFQYYREEENGRGNFPPRFSGLQFPNYSSELNVNALELDDSALYLCASSSSTSRGNSPLHFGNGTRLTVT.

The sample holds a few counts of this clonotype. The chain uses TRBV7-2 and TRBJ2-7, with 9 bases fitting TRBD1. CDR1 and CDR2 (germline): SGHTA, FQGNSA. The CDR3 runs to 15 residues. Trimming removed 7 bases from V and 3 bases from J; junction bases left unmatched: 10. The CDR3 DNA sequence: TGTGCCAGCACCAAAGCTAGGGGACAGGGCTACGAGCAGTACTTC. This codes for CASTKARGQGYEQYF.

The J gene is TRBJ2-1, the V gene TRBV7-2; D is unclear. In germline, CDR1 is SGHTA, CDR2 FQGNSA. The CDR3 loop spans 13 amino acids. Trimming removed 3 bases at V and 3 bases at J, with 6 bases between. CDR3: CASSFNNYNEQFF. The CDR3 DNA follows: TGTGCCAGCAGCTTTAATAACTACAATGAGCAGTTCTTC.